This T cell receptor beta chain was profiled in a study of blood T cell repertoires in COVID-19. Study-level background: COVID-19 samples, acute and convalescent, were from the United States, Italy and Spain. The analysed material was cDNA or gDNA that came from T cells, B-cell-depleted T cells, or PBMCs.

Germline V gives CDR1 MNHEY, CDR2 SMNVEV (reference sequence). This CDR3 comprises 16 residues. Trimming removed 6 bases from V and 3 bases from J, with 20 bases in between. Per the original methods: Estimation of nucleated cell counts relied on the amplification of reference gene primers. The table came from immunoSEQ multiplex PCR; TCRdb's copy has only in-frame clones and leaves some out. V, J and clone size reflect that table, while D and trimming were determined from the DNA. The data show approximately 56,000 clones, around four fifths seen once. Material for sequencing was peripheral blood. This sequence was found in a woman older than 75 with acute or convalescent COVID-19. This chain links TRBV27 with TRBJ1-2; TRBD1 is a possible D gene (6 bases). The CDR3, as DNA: TGTGCCAGCAGCGCAGCCTCCCCCAGGGGCTACTATGGCTACACCTTC. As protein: CASSAASPRGYYGYTF.